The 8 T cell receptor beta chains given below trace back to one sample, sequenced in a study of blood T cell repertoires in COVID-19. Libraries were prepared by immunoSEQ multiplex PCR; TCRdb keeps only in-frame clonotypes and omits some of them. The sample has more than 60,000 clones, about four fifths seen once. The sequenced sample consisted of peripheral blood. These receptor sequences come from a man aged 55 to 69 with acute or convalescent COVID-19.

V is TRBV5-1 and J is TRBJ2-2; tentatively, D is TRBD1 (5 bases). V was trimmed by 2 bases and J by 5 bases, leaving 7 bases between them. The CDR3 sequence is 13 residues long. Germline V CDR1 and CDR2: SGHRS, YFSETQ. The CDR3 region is CASSFQGTGELFF. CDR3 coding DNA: TGCGCCAGCAGCTTTCAGGGTACCGGGGAGCTGTTTTTT.

The CDR3: CASTRRDSVGSPLHF. Here the CDR3 DNA reads TGTGCCAGCACCCGTCGGGACAGCGTGGGTTCACCCCTCCACTTT. The rearrangement joins TRBV7-2 to TRBJ1-6, with TRBD1 matching over 7 bases. CDR3 length: 15 amino acids. The V gene end was trimmed by 7 bases and the J gene end by 9 bases; junction bases not matched to a gene: 12. Germline V gene data show CDR1 as SGHTA and CDR2 as FQGNSA.

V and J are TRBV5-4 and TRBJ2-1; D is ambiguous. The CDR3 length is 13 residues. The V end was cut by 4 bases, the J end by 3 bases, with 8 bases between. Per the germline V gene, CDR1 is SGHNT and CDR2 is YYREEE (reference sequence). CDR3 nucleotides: TGTGCCAGCAGCCCCCCCGGCTACAATGAGCAGTTCTTC. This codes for CASSPPGYNEQFF.

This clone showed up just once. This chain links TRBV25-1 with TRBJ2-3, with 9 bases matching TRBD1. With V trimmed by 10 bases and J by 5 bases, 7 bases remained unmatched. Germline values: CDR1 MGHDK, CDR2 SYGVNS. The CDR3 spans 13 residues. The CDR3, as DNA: TGTGCCACAGAACAGGGGGCAATAGATACGCAGTATTTT. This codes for CATEQGAIDTQYF.

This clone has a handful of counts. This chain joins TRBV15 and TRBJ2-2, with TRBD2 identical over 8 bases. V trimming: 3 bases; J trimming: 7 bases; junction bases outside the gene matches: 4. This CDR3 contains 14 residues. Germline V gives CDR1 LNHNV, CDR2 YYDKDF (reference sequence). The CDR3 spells CATSSERGIGELFF. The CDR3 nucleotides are TGTGCCACCAGCAGCGAGCGGGGGATCGGGGAGCTGTTTTTT. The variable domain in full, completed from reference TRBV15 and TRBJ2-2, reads DAMVIQNPRYQVTQFGKPVTLSCSQTLNHNVMYWYQQKSSQAPKLLFHYYDKDFNNEADTPDNFQSRRPNTSFCFLDIRSPGLGDTAMYLCATSSERGIGELFFGEGSRLTVL.

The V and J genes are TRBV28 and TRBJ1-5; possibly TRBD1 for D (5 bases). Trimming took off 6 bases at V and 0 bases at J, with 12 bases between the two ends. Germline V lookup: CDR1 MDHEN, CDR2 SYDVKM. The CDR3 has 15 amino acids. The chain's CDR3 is CASRKTVYSNQPQHF. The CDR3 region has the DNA TGTGCCAGCAGAAAGACAGTTTATAGCAATCAGCCCCAGCATTTT.

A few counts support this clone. CDR3 in amino acids: CASSLELAGGQGEQYF. CDR3 sequence (DNA): TGTGCCAGCAGCTTGGAACTAGCGGGAGGGCAAGGCGAGCAGTACTTC. The chain has TRBV5-4 and TRBJ2-7, with TRBD2 matching 13 bases. The CDR3 is made up of 16 amino acids. CDR1 is SGHNT, CDR2 YYREEE, per germline (reference sequence). V lost 0 bases and J lost 6; bases outside the gene matches: 6.

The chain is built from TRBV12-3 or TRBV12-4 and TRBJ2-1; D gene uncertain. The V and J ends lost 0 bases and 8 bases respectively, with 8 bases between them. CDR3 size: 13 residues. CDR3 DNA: TGTGCCAGCAGTTTAGCGTCGGTCTATGAGCAGTTCTTC. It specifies CASSLASVYEQFF.